A single TCR beta chain is shown here with its context. Its antigen remains unidentified. This sample was taken from a study of OX40 agonist ivuxolimab in advanced cancers. About the research overall: Clinicians treated patients with ivuxolimab, an agonistic anti-OX40 (CD134) antibody. From roughly 23 to 90 years was the age range, with a mean of about 54 years, and about 78% were male. Participants could have had prior anti-PD-1, anti-PD-L1 or anti-CTLA-4 therapy, and around 40% had some. Study findings and constraints: People who partly responded at 0.1-3.0 mg/kg had some of the least clonal expansion seen.

The CDR3 loop spans 13 amino acids. The V end lost 6 bases, the J end lost 4 bases, and 12 bases lay between the germline ends. Germline CDR1 and CDR2: MNHEY and SVGAGI. TCRdb keeps only in-frame clones here, not all; method: immunoSEQ multiplex PCR. The table records around 60,000 clones, about 88% of them present only once. The sample in question was CD4+ or CD8+ T cells sorted from blood, obtained in a trial of the OX40 agonist ivuxolimab. The receptor was isolated from an adult with an advanced solid tumor such as melanoma, head and neck, liver or kidney cancer. V usage is TRBV6-5 and J usage is TRBJ1-1; D gene unclear. The CDR3 is CASSHNAFTEAFF. For the CDR3, the DNA is TGTGCCAGCAGCCACAATGCCTTCACTGAAGCTTTCTTT.